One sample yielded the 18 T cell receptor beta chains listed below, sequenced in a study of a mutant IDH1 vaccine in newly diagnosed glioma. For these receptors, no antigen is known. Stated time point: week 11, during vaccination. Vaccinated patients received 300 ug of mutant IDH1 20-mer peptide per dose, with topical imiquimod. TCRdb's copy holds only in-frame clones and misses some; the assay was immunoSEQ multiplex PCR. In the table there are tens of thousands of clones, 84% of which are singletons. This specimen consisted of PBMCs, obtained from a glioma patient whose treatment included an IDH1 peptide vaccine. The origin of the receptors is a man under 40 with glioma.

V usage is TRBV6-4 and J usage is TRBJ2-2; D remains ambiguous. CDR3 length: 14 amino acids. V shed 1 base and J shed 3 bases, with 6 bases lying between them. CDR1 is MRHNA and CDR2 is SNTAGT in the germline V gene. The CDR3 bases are TGTGCCAGCAGTGACTTTGGGGACACCGGGGAGCTGTTTTTT. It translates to CASSDFGDTGELFF.

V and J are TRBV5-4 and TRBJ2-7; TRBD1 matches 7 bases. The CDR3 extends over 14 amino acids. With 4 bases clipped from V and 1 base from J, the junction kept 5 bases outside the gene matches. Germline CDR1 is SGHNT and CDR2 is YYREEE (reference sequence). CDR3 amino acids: CASSPTTGSYEQYF. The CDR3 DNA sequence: TGTGCCAGCAGCCCTACGACAGGGTCCTACGAGCAGTACTTC.

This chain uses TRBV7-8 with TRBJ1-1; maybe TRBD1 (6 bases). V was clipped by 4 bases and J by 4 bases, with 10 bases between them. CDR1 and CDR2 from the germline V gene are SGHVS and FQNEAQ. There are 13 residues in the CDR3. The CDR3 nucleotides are TGTGCCAGCAGCTCCAGGGGTCGCACTGAAGCTTTCTTT. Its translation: CASSSRGRTEAFF.

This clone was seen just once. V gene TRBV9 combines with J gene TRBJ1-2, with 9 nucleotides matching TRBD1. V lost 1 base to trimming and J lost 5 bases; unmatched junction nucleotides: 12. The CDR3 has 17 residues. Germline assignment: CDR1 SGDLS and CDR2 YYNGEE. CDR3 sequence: CASSVIPTGTGSYGYTF. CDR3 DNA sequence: TGTGCCAGCAGCGTAATACCCACCGGGACAGGGTCATATGGCTACACCTTC.

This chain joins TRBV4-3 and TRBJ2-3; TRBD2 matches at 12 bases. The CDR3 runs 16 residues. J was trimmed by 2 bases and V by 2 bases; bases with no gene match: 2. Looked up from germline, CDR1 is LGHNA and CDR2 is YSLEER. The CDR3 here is CASSQSSGGATDTQYF. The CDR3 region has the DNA TGCGCCAGCAGCCAATCTAGCGGGGGGGCCACAGATACGCAGTATTTT.

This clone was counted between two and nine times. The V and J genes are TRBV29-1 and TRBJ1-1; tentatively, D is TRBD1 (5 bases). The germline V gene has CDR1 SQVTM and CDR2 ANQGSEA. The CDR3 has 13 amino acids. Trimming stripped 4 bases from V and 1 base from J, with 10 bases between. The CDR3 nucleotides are TGCAGCGTTGTGGACAATGAGAACACTGAAGCTTTCTTT. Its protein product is CSVVDNENTEAFF.

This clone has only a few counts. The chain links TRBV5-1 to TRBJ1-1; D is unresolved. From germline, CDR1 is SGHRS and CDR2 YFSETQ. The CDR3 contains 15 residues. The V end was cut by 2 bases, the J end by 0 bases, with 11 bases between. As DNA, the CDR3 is TGCGCCAGCAGCTTAGCAGGACCGATGAACACTGAAGCTTTCTTT. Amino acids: CASSLAGPMNTEAFF.

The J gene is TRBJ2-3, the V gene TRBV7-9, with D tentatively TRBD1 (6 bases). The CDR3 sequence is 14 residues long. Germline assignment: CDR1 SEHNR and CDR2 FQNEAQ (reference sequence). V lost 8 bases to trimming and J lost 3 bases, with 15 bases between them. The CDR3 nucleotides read TGTGCCAGCGGTAGACAGGCCCCGACAGATACGCAGTATTTT. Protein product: CASGRQAPTDTQYF.

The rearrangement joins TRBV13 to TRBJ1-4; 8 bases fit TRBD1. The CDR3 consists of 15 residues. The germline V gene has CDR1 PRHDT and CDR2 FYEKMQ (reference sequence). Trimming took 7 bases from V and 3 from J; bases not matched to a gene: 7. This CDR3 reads CASTIRTGPNEKLFF. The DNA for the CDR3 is TGTGCCAGCACCATCAGGACAGGGCCTAATGAAAAACTGTTTTTT. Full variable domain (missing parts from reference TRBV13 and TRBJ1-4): AAGVIQSPRHLIKEKRETATLKCYPIPRHDTVYWYQQGPGQDPQFLISFYEKMQSDKGSIPDRFSAQQFSDYHSELNMSSLELGDSALYFCASTIRTGPNEKLFFGSGTQLSVL.

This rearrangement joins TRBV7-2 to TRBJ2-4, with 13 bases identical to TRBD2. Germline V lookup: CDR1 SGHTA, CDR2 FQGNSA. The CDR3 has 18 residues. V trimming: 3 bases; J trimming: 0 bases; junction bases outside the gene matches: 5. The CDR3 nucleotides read TGTGCCAGCAGCTTTACTAGCGGGGGGGCTAAAGCCAAAAACATTCAGTACTTC. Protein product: CASSFTSGGAKAKNIQYF. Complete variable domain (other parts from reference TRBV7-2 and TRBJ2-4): GAGVSQSPSNKVTEKGKDVELRCDPISGHTALYWYRQSLGQGLEFLIYFQGNSAPDKSGLPSDRFSAERTGGSVSTLTIQRTQQEDSAVYLCASSFTSGGAKAKNIQYFGAGTRLSVL.

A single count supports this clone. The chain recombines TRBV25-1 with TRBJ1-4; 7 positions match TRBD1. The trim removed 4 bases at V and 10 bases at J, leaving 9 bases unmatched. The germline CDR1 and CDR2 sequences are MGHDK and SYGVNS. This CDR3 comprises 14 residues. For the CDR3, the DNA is TGTGCCAGCAGTGTCACAGGGGATAGTGGAAAACTGTTTTTT. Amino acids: CASSVTGDSGKLFF.

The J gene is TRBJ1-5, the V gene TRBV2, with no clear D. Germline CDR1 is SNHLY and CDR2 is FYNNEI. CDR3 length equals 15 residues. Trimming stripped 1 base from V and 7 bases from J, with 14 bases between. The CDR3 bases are TGTGCCAGCAGTGAAGAGCCAAGGTATAGGCAGCCCCAGCATTTT. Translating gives CASSEEPRYRQPQHF.

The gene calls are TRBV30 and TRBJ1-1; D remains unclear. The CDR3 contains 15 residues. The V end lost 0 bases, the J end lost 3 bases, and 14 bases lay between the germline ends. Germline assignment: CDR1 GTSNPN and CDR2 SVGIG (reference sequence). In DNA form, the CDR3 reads TGTGCCTGGAGTGTTATTGGGCGCGGGGACACTGAAGCTTTCTTT. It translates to CAWSVIGRGDTEAFF.

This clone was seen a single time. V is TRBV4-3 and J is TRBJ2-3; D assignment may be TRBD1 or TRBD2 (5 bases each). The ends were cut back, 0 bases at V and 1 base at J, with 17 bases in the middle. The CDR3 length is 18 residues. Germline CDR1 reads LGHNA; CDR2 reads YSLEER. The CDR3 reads CASSQDSVGRAGTDTQYF. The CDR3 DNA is TGCGCCAGCAGCCAAGATTCAGTGGGGCGGGCCGGCACAGATACGCAGTATTTT.

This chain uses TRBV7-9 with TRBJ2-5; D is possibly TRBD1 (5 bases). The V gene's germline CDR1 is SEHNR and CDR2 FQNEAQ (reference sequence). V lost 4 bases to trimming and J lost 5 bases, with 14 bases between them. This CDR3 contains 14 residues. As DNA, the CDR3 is TGTGCCAGCAGCTCATGGCGCGACAGCGAGACCCAGTACTTC. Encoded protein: CASSSWRDSETQYF.

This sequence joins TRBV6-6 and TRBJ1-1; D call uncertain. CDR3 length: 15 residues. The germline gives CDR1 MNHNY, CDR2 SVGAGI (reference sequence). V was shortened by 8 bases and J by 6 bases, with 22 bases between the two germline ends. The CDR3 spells CASSPYGGYKAEAFF. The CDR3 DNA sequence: TGTGCCAGCTCCCCTTATGGCGGATACAAGGCTGAAGCTTTCTTT.

CDR3 sequence reads: CATERGLQETQYF. The CDR3 DNA reads as TGTGCCACCGAACGGGGATTACAAGAGACCCAGTACTTC. The genes are TRBV15 and TRBJ2-5, with D tentatively TRBD2 (5 bases). The V gene's germline CDR1 is LNHNV and CDR2 YYDKDF (reference sequence). Trimming pared 8 bases from V and 2 bases from J, leaving 12 bases between. The CDR3 is 13 residues long.

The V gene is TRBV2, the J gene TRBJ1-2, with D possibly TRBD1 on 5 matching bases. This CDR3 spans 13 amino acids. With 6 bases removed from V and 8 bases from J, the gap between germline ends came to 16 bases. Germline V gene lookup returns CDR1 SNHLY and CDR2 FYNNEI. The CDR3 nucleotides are TGTGCCAGCAGCCGGGACCCCGGTCGGGGCTACACCTTC. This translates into CASSRDPGRGYTF.